These 12 T cell receptor beta chains were all obtained from the same sample, sequenced in a study of blood T cells in healthy people across ages. PCR was performed a second time for about 7 to 11 cycles using a sample-barcoded 5' primer and a J-beta primer mix. TCRdb re-called the 5' RACE reads with MiXCR, one entry per CDR3 protein. Of 1.6 million or so distinct CDR3 sequences in the sample, approximately 32% were seen once. Source material: blood. The receptors come from a woman aged 25 to 39 in good health.

This clonotype was seen more than once but under ten times. CDR3 DNA sequence: TGTGCCAGCAGTTTAAAGACTTTCTACGAGCAGTACTTC. Translation gives CASSLKTFYEQYF. This chain connects TRBV27 to TRBJ2-7; D call uncertain. Looked up from germline, CDR1 is MNHEY and CDR2 is SMNVEV (reference sequence). This CDR3 region has 13 residues. V lost 2 bases and J 3 bases, leaving 8 bases between the germline ends.

This rearrangement joins TRBV3-1 to TRBJ1-1; TRBD1 agrees at 12 bases. V lost 6 bases to trimming and J lost 5 bases; unmatched junction nucleotides: 10. The CDR3 spans 16 residues. Germline V lookup: CDR1 LGHDT, CDR2 YNNKEL (reference sequence). The CDR3 here is CASSRFGTGGNTEAFF. The DNA for the CDR3 is TGTGCCAGCAGTCGATTCGGGACAGGGGGCAATACTGAAGCTTTCTTT.

V gene TRBV7-2 combines with J gene TRBJ2-5, with D perhaps matching TRBD2 (6 bases). The V gene's germline CDR1 is SGHTA and CDR2 FQGNSA. The CDR3 sequence is 15 residues long. The V gene lost 2 bases and the J gene lost 5 bases, with 15 bases spanning the gap. CDR3 residues: CASSLSAGRGETQYF. CDR3 sequence (DNA): TGTGCCAGCAGCTTATCTGCGGGACGCGGGGAGACCCAGTACTTC.

J is TRBJ1-1 and V is TRBV28; no clear D. The CDR3 is 12 residues long. CDR1 and CDR2 (germline): MDHEN, SYDVKM. CDR3 in amino acids: CAVDDANTEAFF. CDR3 bases: TGTGCTGTGGATGACGCGAACACTGAAGCTTTCTTT.

V and J are TRBV27 and TRBJ2-3; D may be TRBD1 or TRBD2 (5 bases each). With 4 bases removed from V and 4 bases from J, the gap between germline ends came to 15 bases. The germline gives CDR1 MNHEY, CDR2 SMNVEV (reference sequence). The CDR3 runs to 15 residues. The CDR3 sequence is CASSSSTLGADTQYF. DNA for the CDR3: TGTGCCAGCAGTTCCTCGACTCTGGGGGCAGATACGCAGTATTTT.

V is TRBV28 and J is TRBJ2-1; 12 bases agree with TRBD2. Per germline, CDR1 MDHEN and CDR2 SYDVKM. V dropped 6 bases and J dropped 6; count of bases not matched to a gene: 6. This CDR3 has 15 amino acids. CDR3 DNA sequence: TGTGCCAGCAGCCCCCCTAGCGGGGGGGTCAATGAGCAGTTCTTC. Protein: CASSPPSGGVNEQFF.

This clonotype was counted a few times. The J gene is TRBJ2-7, the V gene TRBV27; 10 bases map to TRBD2. The J call is uncertain, as TRBJ2-5 better fits the DNA end. The CDR3 runs to 15 residues. Germline V gene data show CDR1 as MNHEY and CDR2 as SMNVEV (reference sequence). Here the CDR3 DNA reads TGTGCCAGCAGTGGCCCTAGCGGGAGAGGGGAGACCCAGTACTTC. Amino acid sequence: CASSGPSGRGETQYF.

This clonotype has a count of ten or more. This chain connects TRBV28 to TRBJ2-6; D uncertain. Germline V lookup: CDR1 MDHEN, CDR2 SYDVKM. CDR3 length equals 14 residues. Trimming cost V 7 bases and J 0 bases, with 7 bases left between them. The CDR3: CASTGLSGANVLTF. The CDR3 region has the DNA TGTGCCAGCACAGGCCTCTCTGGGGCCAACGTCCTGACTTTC.

This clonotype was seen a handful of times. The rearrangement joins TRBV20-1 to TRBJ1-2; 9 bases agree with TRBD1. The CDR3 runs to 15 residues. Germline V CDR1 and CDR2: DFQATT, SNEGSKA (reference sequence). Trimming removed 5 bases from V and 4 bases from J; junction bases left unmatched: 11. CDR3 bases: TGCAGTGCTCAGCCGGGACAGGGAGAACTCTATGGCTACACCTTC. The encoded protein is CSAQPGQGELYGYTF.

The rearrangement links TRBV7-3 to TRBJ2-5; D uncertain. The CDR3 spans 15 residues. Germline V gene sequence: CDR1 SGHTA, CDR2 FQGTGA. V was cut by 1 base and J by 3 bases, with 12 bases left in between. The CDR3 DNA reads as TGTGCCAGCAGCTTAAAGGGTGTGCAGAAAGAGACCCAGTACTTC. Its protein product is CASSLKGVQKETQYF.

This chain joins TRBV2 and TRBJ1-1; D uncertain. This CDR3 has 12 residues. CDR1 is SNHLY and CDR2 is FYNNEI in the germline V gene. Trimming stripped 2 bases from V and 13 bases from J, with 14 bases between. The CDR3 DNA reads as TGTGCCAGCAGTGAATGGGCAGGCGGCGTTTTCTTT. Translated, it gives CASSEWAGGVFF. Complete variable domain (other parts from reference TRBV2 and TRBJ1-1): EPEVTQTPSHQVTQMGQEVILRCVPISNHLYFYWYRQILGQKVEFLVSFYNNEISEKSEIFDDQFSVERPDGSNFTLKIRSTKLEDSAMYFCASSEWAGGVFFGQGTRLTVV.

The chain links TRBV10-3 to TRBJ2-3, with a weak D call TRBD1 (6 bases). Germline-derived CDR1 and CDR2 are ENHRY and SYGVKD. The V end lost 11 bases, the J end lost 4 bases, and 19 bases lay between the germline ends. The CDR3 contains 14 residues. In DNA, the CDR3 is TGTGCCGCGAGTTCAGGGGTACTTCCAGATACGCAGTATTTT. This codes for CAASSGVLPDTQYF.